This T cell receptor (beta chain) was recorded in a study of Graves' ophthalmopathy and Graves' hyperthyroidism. After removal of 2 bases from V and 7 bases from J, the junction contained 9 bases not matched to a gene. The CDR3 has 15 amino acids. Germline V lookup: CDR1 SEHNR, CDR2 FQNEAQ (reference sequence). This clonotype was seen many times. Its antigen is unidentified. RNA transcripts provided the template for amplifying TCR beta CDR3 regions. The workflow started with a first-round RT-PCR run with HTBI primers and then moved on to a second-round multiplex PCR. TCRdb reanalysed the multiplex PCR reads using MiXCR and keeps one entry per CDR3 protein. The repertoire consists of around 1.1 million distinct CDR3 sequences, with about 35% occurring once and the leading ten covering over 8.5%. Study results and caveats: Appearing in blood as well were most expanded thyroid clonotypes above 0.001 frequency.

This TCR came from an adult man with Graves' hyperthyroidism. The sample consisted of peripheral blood or thyroid tissue (not recorded which). This rearrangement joins TRBV7-9 to TRBJ1-2; TRBD1 matches at 8 bases. CDR3 amino acids: CASSLNQGAHAGYTF. CDR3 in DNA: TGTGCCAGCAGCTTAAACCAGGGGGCGCACGCTGGCTACACCTTC.